This T cell receptor beta chain stems from a study of T cells in Graves' hyperthyroidism and ophthalmopathy. Study context: Peripheral blood sampling occurred at initial diagnosis, before any treatment. Study findings and constraints: Most thyroid clonotypes with frequency above 0.001 were detected in blood. Ophthalmopathy cases were set apart from stable hyperthyroidism by a 13 V-J model. Ophthalmopathy was identified by the model a median roughly six months ahead of onset.

The CDR3 length is 15 residues. J was trimmed by 0 bases and V by 4 bases; bases with no gene match: 5. CDR1 is SGDLS and CDR2 is YYNGEE in the germline V gene. Researchers amplified the TCR beta CDR3 regions from RNA transcripts. An initial round of RT-PCR targeting the TCR CDR3 relied on the HTBI primer set. Using its own MiXCR run on the multiplex PCR reads, TCRdb lists one record per CDR3 protein. This table has hundreds of thousands of distinct CDR3 sequences, 14% to 15% appearing once. At least ten counts were recorded for this clonotype. Its antigen is as yet unknown. The sequence was obtained from a woman in her 40s with Graves' ophthalmopathy. J is TRBJ1-1 and V is TRBV9; 8 bases agree with TRBD1. Sequencing was performed on blood. The chain's CDR3 is CASSISGGLNTEAFF. The CDR3, as DNA: TGTGCCAGCAGCATCTCAGGGGGCCTGAACACTGAAGCTTTCTTT.